The clone carrying this T cell receptor beta chain appeared many times. The antigen remains unidentified. There are 16 residues in the CDR3. Trimming removed 5 bases at V and 2 bases at J, with 17 bases between. The sample comes from a study of T cells in Graves' hyperthyroidism and ophthalmopathy. Study observations and caveats: Clonotypes that were expanded in thyroid above 0.001 mostly appeared in blood too. Ophthalmopathy got predicted by the model a median approximately 6.3 months before its onset.

Amplified regions were TCR beta CDR3 sequences from RNA transcripts. First-round RT-PCR of the TCR CDR3 relied on the HTBI primer set. One entry per CDR3 protein results from TCRdb running MiXCR on the multiplex PCR reads. Here the sample spans roughly 520,000 distinct CDR3 sequences, roughly 24% being singletons. Sequencing was done on a sample of blood. The receptor was isolated from a woman aged 25 to 39 with Graves' ophthalmopathy. V and J are TRBV12-3 or TRBV12-4 and TRBJ2-3; no clear D. The CDR3 protein is CASSPRSQPPTDTQYF. DNA of the CDR3: TGTGCCAGCAGTCCACGGTCCCAGCCCCCCACAGATACGCAGTATTTT.